One sample yielded the 27 T cell receptor beta chains listed below, sequenced in a study of beta chain features in type 1 diabetes. Broader study findings: All four CD4+ subsets of Type 1 diabetes patients contained TCRB CDR3s that were moderately but significantly shorter.

cDNA synthesis used the whole RNA isolate, giving expressed TCRB sequences. Clones were read by immunoSEQ multiplex PCR, and TCRdb kept only the in-frame ones, dropping some. The sample holds about 160,000 clones, around 9.7% seen once. Antigens for these TCRs are unknown. Sequencing input: central memory CD4+ T cells from blood. Receptors originate from a woman aged 25 to 45 with type 1 diabetes.

The CDR3 loop reads CASIAPGQGMNEQFF. The CDR3 region has the DNA TGTGCCAGCATTGCACCGGGACAGGGTATGAATGAGCAGTTCTTC. The genes are TRBV28 and TRBJ2-1, with 9 bases matching TRBD1. The CDR3 sequence is 15 residues long. CDR1 is MDHEN, CDR2 SYDVKM, per germline. J was trimmed by 7 bases and V by 7 bases; bases with no gene match: 11.

The chain uses TRBV19 and TRBJ2-7; 7 bases line up with TRBD1. CDR1 and CDR2 from the germline V gene are LNHDA and SQIVND (reference sequence). V gave up 10 bases and J gave up 5 bases; unmatched junction bases: 5. The CDR3 runs 11 residues. CDR3 residues: CATTDRHEQYF. In DNA, the CDR3 is TGTGCCACCACGGACAGGCACGAGCAGTACTTC.

The chain employs TRBV5-1 and TRBJ2-2; D might be TRBD1 (5 bases). The CDR3 totals 15 residues. Germline V gives CDR1 SGHRS, CDR2 YFSETQ. The V end was cut by 0 bases, the J end by 4 bases, with 10 bases between. The CDR3 region has the DNA TGCGCCAGCAGCTTGGATGGACACAGCACCGGGGAGCTGTTTTTT. This codes for CASSLDGHSTGELFF.

This chain joins TRBV18 and TRBJ1-1; D is ambiguous. V was cut by 2 bases and J by 1 base, with 5 bases left in between. The CDR3 spans 13 residues. CDR1 KGHSH and CDR2 LQKENI come from the germline V gene. The CDR3 region is CASSPSQNTEAFF. Here the CDR3 DNA reads TGTGCCAGCTCACCATCACAGAACACTGAAGCTTTCTTT.

This clone was seen a few times. This chain links TRBV2 with TRBJ2-7; TRBD1 might be the D (6 bases). Trimming took off 7 bases at V and 4 bases at J, with 17 bases between the two ends. The length of the CDR3 is 14 residues. Germline CDR1 reads SNHLY; CDR2 reads FYNNEI. The CDR3 is CASTRGDFGYEQYF. The DNA of the CDR3 is TGTGCCAGCACCAGGGGTGACTTCGGGTACGAGCAGTACTTC. Supplemented by reference TRBV2 and TRBJ2-7, the full variable domain reads EPEVTQTPSHQVTQMGQEVILRCVPISNHLYFYWYRQILGQKVEFLVSFYNNEISEKSEIFDDQFSVERPDGSNFTLKIRSTKLEDSAMYFCASTRGDFGYEQYFGPGTRLTVT.

This chain links TRBV9 with TRBJ1-1; TRBD1 aligns across 8 bases. The CDR3 runs 15 residues. Germline lookup yields CDR1 SGDLS and CDR2 YYNGEE. J gave up 3 bases and V 3 bases, and 7 bases lay outside the gene matches. For the CDR3, the DNA is TGTGCCAGCAGCGGACAGGGGCACAGGGACACTGAAGCTTTCTTT. Its protein product is CASSGQGHRDTEAFF.

This clone occurred a few times. The CDR3: CASSLRTGGQEKLFF. In DNA form, the CDR3 reads TGCGCCAGCAGCCTACGGACAGGGGGCCAGGAAAAACTGTTTTTT. This sequence joins TRBV4-1 and TRBJ1-4; 11 bases are shared with TRBD1. CDR3 length equals 15 residues. The V segment lost 4 bases and the J segment 8 bases; nucleotides outside the gene matches: 6. Germline CDR1 reads MGHRA; CDR2 reads YSYEKL.

J is TRBJ1-1 and V is TRBV11-2; D call uncertain. CDR1 and CDR2 (germline): SGHAT, FQNNGV. The length of the CDR3 is 11 residues. V dropped 2 bases and J dropped 5 bases, with 3 bases sitting between them. CDR3 in amino acids: CASSLYTEAFF. CDR3 nucleotide sequence: TGTGCCAGCAGCTTATATACTGAAGCTTTCTTT. Filled out from reference TRBV11-2 and TRBJ1-1, the complete variable domain reads EAGVAQSPRYKIIEKRQSVAFWCNPISGHATLYWYQQILGQGPKLLIQFQNNGVVDDSQLPKDRFSAERLKGVDSTLKIQPAKLEDSAVYLCASSLYTEAFFGQGTRLTVV.

V and J are TRBV11-2 and TRBJ1-4, with TRBD1 identical over 7 bases. Per germline, CDR1 SGHAT and CDR2 FQNNGV. The CDR3 has 15 residues. After removal of 3 bases from V and 5 bases from J, the junction contained 6 bases not matched to a gene. The CDR3 protein is CASSFQGEGNEKLFF. The CDR3 nucleotides are TGTGCCAGCAGCTTCCAGGGGGAAGGGAATGAAAAACTGTTTTTT.

Only a few counts were recorded for this clone. The CDR3 reads CASSLMQGDYGYTF. CDR3 DNA sequence: TGTGCCAGCAGTTTGATGCAGGGGGACTATGGCTACACCTTC. This chain joins TRBV28 and TRBJ1-2; 7 nucleotides match TRBD1. V shed 3 bases and J 3 bases; nucleotides not matched to a gene: 4. CDR1 and CDR2 (germline): MDHEN, SYDVKM. The length of the CDR3 is 14 residues.

This clone has only a few counts. The chain is built from TRBV11-3 and TRBJ2-1; 14 bases align to TRBD2. Unmatched junction bases numbered 12, after V lost 4 bases and J lost 4 bases. Germline lookup yields CDR1 SGHNT and CDR2 YENEEA. This CDR3 contains 19 residues. The CDR3 DNA follows: TGTGCCAGCAGCTCCTACTATCCTGGGACTAGCGGGAGTTACAATGAGCAGTTCTTC. Translated: CASSSYYPGTSGSYNEQFF.

There are a few counts of this clone. At one boundary the junction diverges from the germline segment, which might be a read error. This sequence joins TRBV7-7 and TRBJ2-3; TRBD2 matches at 8 bases. CDR3 size: 14 residues. Germline V gene data show CDR1 as SSHAT and CDR2 as FNYEAQ (reference sequence). CDR3 in amino acids: CASSLYSGADTQYF. Here the CDR3 DNA reads TGTGCTAGCAGCTTATATAGCGGGGCGGATACGCAGTATTTT. The full variable domain, rest sourced from reference TRBV7-7 and TRBJ2-3, is GAGVSQSPRYKVTKRGQDVTLRCDPISSHATLYWYQQALGQGPEFLTYFNYEAQPDKSGLPSDRFSAERPEGSISTLTIQRTEQRDSAMYRCASSLYSGADTQYFGPGTRLTVL.

This clone was counted a few times. This chain uses TRBV5-1 with TRBJ1-2; 7 bases agree with TRBD1. This CDR3 has 14 amino acids. J gave up 4 bases and V 4 bases, and 7 bases lay outside the gene matches. Germline assignment: CDR1 SGHRS and CDR2 YFSETQ. CDR3 sequence reads: CASSPMGQLYGYTF. The CDR3 bases are TGCGCCAGCAGCCCGATGGGACAGCTCTATGGCTACACCTTC.

V is TRBV7-3 and J is TRBJ2-5; maybe TRBD2 (5 bases). Germline assignment: CDR1 SGHTA and CDR2 FQGTGA. The V end lost 3 bases, the J end lost 3 bases, and 11 bases lay between the germline ends. This CDR3 is 14 amino acids long. Here the CDR3 DNA reads TGTGCCAGCAGCTTTTTGCCCGGGGAAGAGACCCAGTACTTC. This codes for CASSFLPGEETQYF.

J is TRBJ1-4 and V is TRBV21-1; the D call of TRBD1 is as the table states it, not checked on the DNA. TRBV21-1 is listed as a pseudogene. The CDR3 is 11 amino acids. The CDR3 bases are TGTGCCTGGGACAACGGGGTAAAACTGTTTTTT. It specifies CAWDNGVKLFF.

This clone was counted only a few times. The genes are TRBV6-1 and TRBJ2-3; no firm D call. The CDR3 totals 15 residues. Germline loops: CDR1 MNHNS, CDR2 SASEGT. V lost 0 bases and J 4 bases, leaving 11 bases between the germline ends. The CDR3 sequence: CASSEAAGLSDTQYF. CDR3 sequence (DNA): TGTGCCAGCAGTGAAGCAGCCGGGTTGTCAGATACGCAGTATTTT.

This rearrangement joins TRBV13 to TRBJ2-1; 11 positions match TRBD2. The V and J ends lost 6 bases and 4 bases, in that order; junction bases with no gene match: 5. Germline assignment: CDR1 PRHDT and CDR2 FYEKMQ (reference sequence). The CDR3 runs 15 residues. CDR3 sequence reads: CASSKTSGMYNEQFF. In DNA, the CDR3 is TGTGCCAGCAGTAAGACTAGCGGGATGTACAATGAGCAGTTCTTC.

This clone was seen a few times. V usage is TRBV30 and J usage is TRBJ2-4, with D possibly TRBD1 on 6 matching bases. The CDR3 runs to 13 residues. The germline V gene has CDR1 GTSNPN and CDR2 SVGIG (reference sequence). V lost 8 bases and J lost 0, with 11 bases in between. This CDR3 is CAGDRLAKNIQYF. The CDR3 region has the DNA TGTGCCGGTGACAGGCTAGCCAAAAACATTCAGTACTTC.

This clone was recorded at least ten times. This chain's CDR3 is CAWSVYGNNEQFF. CDR3 nucleotide sequence: TGTGCCTGGAGTGTATACGGGAACAATGAGCAGTTCTTC. The chain uses TRBV30 and TRBJ2-1; D is perhaps TRBD2 (5 bases). The germline CDR1 and CDR2 sequences are GTSNPN and SVGIG (reference sequence). The CDR3 has 13 residues. V was cut by 0 bases and J by 5 bases, with 8 bases left in between.

This clone appeared a few times. The V call is TRBV7-8, the J call TRBJ1-2; D is unresolved. CDR3 length: 13 amino acids. Germline CDR1 is SGHVS and CDR2 is FQNEAQ. V dropped 1 base and J dropped 2 bases, with 5 bases sitting between them. DNA of the CDR3: TGTGCCAGCAGCTTAGGCAGAAACTATGGCTACACCTTC. It codes for CASSLGRNYGYTF.

This chain links TRBV2 with TRBJ2-7; TRBD1 agrees at 7 bases. There are 15 residues in the CDR3. The germline V gene has CDR1 SNHLY and CDR2 FYNNEI. Germline trimming cut 2 bases from V and 1 base from J; bases unmatched to any gene: 5. The CDR3 DNA sequence: TGTGCCAGCAGTGAATGGACAGGCGATTCCTACGAGCAGTACTTC. The encoded protein is CASSEWTGDSYEQYF.

The genes are TRBV12-5 and TRBJ2-2; no firm D call. V gave up 7 bases and J gave up 7 bases, with 7 bases separating them. The germline V gene has CDR1 LGHNT and CDR2 FRNRAP. The CDR3 has 11 residues. Here the CDR3 reads CASALSGELFF. As DNA, the CDR3 is TGTGCTAGTGCCTTGAGCGGGGAGCTGTTTTTT.

The chain couples TRBV19 to TRBJ1-1; D is unclear. Trimming took 3 bases from V and 4 from J, leaving 9 bases between them. Germline V gene data show CDR1 as LNHDA and CDR2 as SQIVND (reference sequence). The CDR3 consists of 13 residues. CDR3 nucleotides: TGTGCCAGTAGTATTGAGGGTTCCACTGAAGCTTTCTTT. Its translation: CASSIEGSTEAFF.

This clone was recorded a few times. The chain recombines TRBV7-8 with TRBJ2-5, with 10 bases matching TRBD2. J was trimmed by 4 bases and V by 4 bases; bases with no gene match: 6. The CDR3 runs 15 residues. Germline CDR1 reads SGHVS; CDR2 reads FQNEAQ. The CDR3 sequence is CASSSERLAGETQYF. In DNA, the CDR3 is TGTGCCAGCAGCTCCGAACGACTAGCGGGAGAGACCCAGTACTTC. The whole variable domain, remainder taken from reference TRBV7-8 and TRBJ2-5, is GAGVSQSPRYKVAKRGQDVALRCDPISGHVSLFWYQQALGQGPEFLTYFQNEAQLDKSGLPSDRFFAERPEGSVSTLKIQRTQQEDSAVYLCASSSERLAGETQYFGPGTRLLVL.

Only a few counts were recorded for this clone. The chain employs TRBV4-2 and TRBJ2-2; possibly TRBD1 for D (5 bases). Trimming removed 5 bases at V and 1 base at J, with 11 bases between. The CDR3 runs 15 residues. Germline lookup yields CDR1 LGHNA and CDR2 YNFKEQ. The CDR3 region has the DNA TGTGCCAGCAGCTTCCAGGGATTGAACACCGGGGAGCTGTTTTTT. It yields the protein CASSFQGLNTGELFF.

CDR3 coding DNA: TGTGCCAGCGGACCGAGGAGGGGAGAAGGAAAAGAGACCCAGTACTTC. Protein: CASGPRRGEGKETQYF. J is TRBJ2-5 and V is TRBV2; TRBD2 might be the D (6 bases). CDR3 length equals 16 residues. V lost 8 bases, J lost 3 bases, and 22 bases lay in between. Germline-derived CDR1 and CDR2 are SNHLY and FYNNEI. Using reference TRBV2 and TRBJ2-5 for the parts outside the CDR3, the full variable domain is EPEVTQTPSHQVTQMGQEVILRCVPISNHLYFYWYRQILGQKVEFLVSFYNNEISEKSEIFDDQFSVERPDGSNFTLKIRSTKLEDSAMYFCASGPRRGEGKETQYFGPGTRLLVL.

V gene TRBV13 combines with J gene TRBJ2-3, with D possibly TRBD1 on 5 matching bases. V dropped 4 bases and J dropped 0 bases, with 11 bases sitting between them. CDR3 length: 15 amino acids. Germline CDR1 PRHDT, CDR2 FYEKMQ (reference sequence). The CDR3 bases are TGTGCCAGCAGCTCCCGACAGTCTAGCACAGATACGCAGTATTTT. Translating gives CASSSRQSSTDTQYF.